The 24 T cell receptor beta chains presented below share a single source sample, sequenced in a study of post-analysis software for immune sequencing data. General study points: Patients used five TRBV segments, including TRBV5-6, TRBV5-1 and TRBV20-1, more often than controls.

Sequencing libraries made from TCR beta cDNA carried unique molecular identifiers. TCRdb called the PCR reads again in MiXCR, with one record for every CDR3 protein. The table includes approximately 260,000 distinct CDR3 sequences, 36% detected once. Their antigens remain unidentified. Sequenced input: blood. These receptors were collected from a girl aged 5-17 years with multiple sclerosis.

This clonotype was observed a handful of times. J is TRBJ1-6 and V is TRBV20-1; 7 bases fit TRBD1. The CDR3 totals 16 residues. V was clipped by 6 bases and J by 5 bases; unmatched bases: 13. Germline V CDR1 and CDR2: DFQATT, SNEGSKA (reference sequence). The DNA for the CDR3 is TGCAGTGCCAACCCGCGCAAGGACAGGCATAATTCACCCCTCCACTTT. It codes for CSANPRKDRHNSPLHF.

V and J are TRBV29-1 and TRBJ2-3; 10 bases agree with TRBD1. The germline gives CDR1 SQVTM, CDR2 ANQGSEA. V lost 0 bases, J lost 3 bases, and 9 bases stayed unmatched. The CDR3 spans 17 residues. CDR3 sequence reads: CSVEDSEWTGGTDTQYF. CDR3 nucleotide sequence: TGCAGCGTTGAAGATTCGGAGTGGACAGGGGGTACAGATACGCAGTATTTT.

This clonotype has a count of ten or more. The rearrangement joins TRBV20-1 to TRBJ2-2, with D possibly being TRBD2 (5 bases). Per the germline V gene, CDR1 is DFQATT and CDR2 is SNEGSKA (reference sequence). This CDR3 is built from 14 residues. Trimming took off 5 bases at V and 4 bases at J, with 14 bases between the two ends. In DNA, the CDR3 is TGCAGTGCTCAGCCTAGCATGAGCACCGGGGAGCTGTTTTTT. It is translated as CSAQPSMSTGELFF.

This clonotype occurred many times. The V call is TRBV29-1, the J call TRBJ1-1; perhaps TRBD1 as D (5 bases). Germline CDR1 SQVTM, CDR2 ANQGSEA. The CDR3 has 11 amino acids. V lost 5 bases to trimming and J lost 11 bases, with 15 bases between them. The CDR3 is CSVRDPISAFF. CDR3 coding DNA: TGCAGCGTTCGGGACCCCATTTCGGCTTTCTTT.

The rearrangement joins TRBV7-8 to TRBJ2-3; D call uncertain. Deletions cut 5 bases from V and 4 bases from J, with 10 bases between. The CDR3 is 13 amino acids. The germline CDR1 and CDR2 sequences are SGHVS and FQNEAQ. CDR3 sequence reads: CASSGPDSDTQYF. The CDR3 bases are TGTGCCAGCAGCGGACCCGATTCAGATACGCAGTATTTT.

The V and J genes are TRBV7-9 and TRBJ1-1, with TRBD1 as a possible D gene (5 bases). The CDR3 covers 14 residues. CDR1 is SEHNR and CDR2 is FQNEAQ in the germline V gene (reference sequence). V shed 0 bases and J shed 10 bases, with 15 bases lying between them. The CDR3 DNA sequence: TGTGCCAGCAGCTTAGCGGCAGGGCCTGGAGGAGCTTTCTTT. Translated: CASSLAAGPGGAFF.

The rearrangement uses TRBV20-1 and TRBJ1-2, with D uncertain. The V end lost 1 base, the J end lost 5 bases, and 11 bases lay between the germline ends. This CDR3 has 13 residues. The germline V gene has CDR1 DFQATT and CDR2 SNEGSKA (reference sequence). Here the CDR3 DNA reads TGCAGTGCTAGAGCCCTGCAGGTTTATGGCTACACCTTC. It yields the protein CSARALQVYGYTF.

With respect to this clonotype: A read error is possible here, since a much larger clone lies one base away. The V call is TRBV29-1, the J call TRBJ2-5; D is unclear. The DNA end is a closer match to TRBJ2-4, so the J assignment may be wrong. This CDR3 has 14 amino acids. Germline V lookup: CDR1 SQVTM, CDR2 ANQGSEA. CDR3 sequence (DNA): TGCAGCGTTGTTGGCAGATTAGTCAAAAACATTCAGTACTTC. Translation: CSVVGRLVKNIQYF.

This clonotype was observed at least ten times. CDR3 residues: CATSRGGQGNNEQFF. The CDR3 DNA reads as TGTGCCACCAGCAGAGGTGGACAGGGGAACAATGAGCAGTTCTTC. This chain links TRBV15 with TRBJ2-1; the match to TRBD1 covers 9 bases. Trimming cost V 1 base and J 5 bases; bases outside gene matches: 3. The CDR3 sequence is 15 residues long. The germline CDR1 and CDR2 sequences are LNHNV and YYDKDF (reference sequence).

With respect to this clonotype: This may be a read error: a much more frequent sequence differs by one nucleotide. This rearrangement joins TRBV25-1 to TRBJ2-1; TRBD1 aligns across 8 bases. Germline assignment: CDR1 MGHDK and CDR2 SYGVNS. This CDR3 comprises 14 residues. The ends lost 8 bases at V and 5 bases at J; junction bases unmatched: 8. The CDR3 here is CASADRDYHNEQFF. CDR3 DNA: TGTGCCAGCGCGGACAGGGATTATCACAATGAGCAGTTCTTC.

This rearrangement joins TRBV7-2 to TRBJ2-3; 8 bases match TRBD1. Germline V lookup: CDR1 SGHTA, CDR2 FQGNSA. The CDR3 contains 16 residues. J gave up 4 bases and V 3 bases, and 9 bases lay outside the gene matches. CDR3 amino acids: CASSLDPGQVADTQYF. CDR3 DNA sequence: TGTGCCAGCAGCTTGGATCCGGGACAGGTTGCAGATACGCAGTATTTT. The variable domain in full, with the rest retrieved from reference TRBV7-2 and TRBJ2-3, is GAGVSQSPSNKVTEKGKDVELRCDPISGHTALYWYRQSLGQGLEFLIYFQGNSAPDKSGLPSDRFSAERTGGSVSTLTIQRTQQEDSAVYLCASSLDPGQVADTQYFGPGTRLTVL.

In its sample, this clonotype was seen many times. The genes are TRBV7-9 and TRBJ1-2; 7 bases map to TRBD1. CDR3 size: 15 residues. Germline values: CDR1 SEHNR, CDR2 FQNEAQ (reference sequence). With 4 bases clipped from V and 1 base from J, the junction kept 6 bases outside the gene matches. CDR3 in DNA: TGTGCCAGCAGCTCCGGACAGGTTTATAACTATGGCTACACCTTC. This gives the protein CASSSGQVYNYGYTF. Full variable domain (remainder filled in from reference TRBV7-9 and TRBJ1-2): DTGVSQNPRHKITKRGQNVTFRCDPISEHNRLYWYRQTLGQGPEFLTYFQNEAQLEKSRLLSDRFSAERPKGSFSTLEIQRTEQGDSAMYLCASSSGQVYNYGYTFGSGTRLTVV.

This clonotype occurred a few times. A much larger clone differs by one base, so this may be a read error. The chain has TRBV3-1 and TRBJ2-1; tentatively, D is TRBD2 (6 bases). The J call is in doubt because the DNA end fits TRBJ2-7 better. Per germline, CDR1 LGHDT and CDR2 YNNKEL (reference sequence). CDR3 length: 17 amino acids. CDR3 nucleotides: TGTGCCAGCAGCCAAGAAGGGTCGCGGGGTGCCTACAATGAGCAGTACTTC. Translation gives CASSQEGSRGAYNEQYF.

The chain links TRBV28 to TRBJ2-5, with D maybe TRBD2 (6 bases). The CDR3 loop spans 14 amino acids. The germline CDR1 and CDR2 sequences are MDHEN and SYDVKM. Trimming took 2 bases from V and 11 from J, leaving 18 bases between them. CDR3 nucleotides: TGTGCCAGCAGTTTACTCGGGGGAGTGGAGGAGCAGTACTTC. This translates into CASSLLGGVEEQYF.

This clonotype was found many times. The V and J genes are TRBV2 and TRBJ1-2; possibly TRBD1 for D (6 bases). There are 14 residues in the CDR3. Germline V lookup: CDR1 SNHLY, CDR2 FYNNEI. The V end was cut by 1 base, the J end by 4 bases, with 10 bases between. CDR3: CASSEGQGSYGYTF. The DNA for the CDR3 is TGTGCCAGCAGTGAAGGGCAGGGGAGCTATGGCTACACCTTC.

This clonotype was seen many times. V is TRBV29-1 and J is TRBJ2-1, with a possible D match to TRBD1 (6 bases). Trimming pared 6 bases from V and 8 bases from J, leaving 14 bases between. The germline gives CDR1 SQVTM, CDR2 ANQGSEA. This CDR3 spans 12 amino acids. CDR3 nucleotides: TGCAGCGTCGCTGACAGGTTAGATGAGCAGTTCTTC. Translated: CSVADRLDEQFF.

The rearrangement links TRBV10-3 to TRBJ2-3; 10 bases match TRBD2. This CDR3 spans 14 amino acids. From germline, CDR1 is ENHRY and CDR2 SYGVKD. J was trimmed by 5 bases and V by 2 bases; bases with no gene match: 1. The DNA for the CDR3 is TGTGCCATCAGTGAGCCTAGCGGGAGAGATACGCAGTATTTT. Its protein product is CAISEPSGRDTQYF.

The rearrangement uses TRBV20-1 and TRBJ1-3; TRBD1 agrees at 7 bases. Looked up from germline, CDR1 is DFQATT and CDR2 is SNEGSKA (reference sequence). Trimming cost V 6 bases and J 4 bases; bases outside gene matches: 12. This CDR3 comprises 15 residues. CDR3 coding DNA: TGCAGTGCGGACGACAGGGAATCTAGCGGAAACACCATATATTTT. This encodes CSADDRESSGNTIYF.

This clonotype occurred many times. The chain has TRBV20-1 and TRBJ1-1, with TRBD1 as a possible D gene (5 bases). The CDR3 spans 13 residues. V was cut by 6 bases and J by 2 bases, with 13 bases left in between. The germline V gene has CDR1 DFQATT and CDR2 SNEGSKA (reference sequence). The CDR3 sequence: CSAQRGANTEAFF. DNA for the CDR3: TGCAGTGCGCAGAGGGGAGCAAACACTGAAGCTTTCTTT.

In the case of this clonotype: This may stem from a read error, because a much larger clone lies one nucleotide away. The chain joins TRBV18 to TRBJ2-3, with 9 bases lining up with TRBD1. Germline V CDR1 and CDR2: KGHSH, LQKENI. The CDR3 consists of 14 residues. The CDR3 DNA reads as TGTTCCAGCTCACGCCGGGACAGGGAGGATACGCAGTATTTT. Its protein is CSSSRRDREDTQYF.

This chain joins TRBV4-1 and TRBJ1-5, with TRBD1 matching over 9 bases. Germline assignment: CDR1 MGHRA and CDR2 YSYEKL. The CDR3 has 17 amino acids. Unmatched junction bases numbered 7, after V lost 0 bases and J lost 4 bases. CDR3 region: CASSQEGGTGRNQPQHF. CDR3 DNA sequence: TGCGCCAGCAGCCAAGAAGGAGGGACAGGGCGTAATCAGCCCCAGCATTTT.

As concerns this clonotype: One end of the junction does not line up with germline, which may come from a read error. The chain links TRBV5-1 to TRBJ1-5; D call uncertain. The CDR3 covers 13 residues. CDR1 and CDR2 from the germline V gene are SGHRS and YFSETQ. In DNA form, the CDR3 reads TGCGCCAGCAGCCTCGACGGGAATCGGCCCCAGCATTTT. Amino acid sequence: CASSLDGNRPQHF.

This clonotype has ten or more counts. The CDR3 DNA reads TGCAGCTCCCGGGACGTAGGTCGGGCAGCTTTCTTT. The encoded protein is CSSRDVGRAAFF. V usage is TRBV29-1 and J usage is TRBJ1-1; D is possibly TRBD1 (5 bases). Per the germline V gene, CDR1 is SQVTM and CDR2 is ANQGSEA. The CDR3 is 12 residues long. V lost 8 bases, J lost 10 bases, and 20 bases lay in between.

This clonotype was detected many times. This chain uses TRBV5-1 with TRBJ1-2; possibly TRBD1 for D (6 bases). Trimming shortened V by 2 bases and J by 0 bases, and 14 bases separated the two germline ends. The length of the CDR3 is 16 residues. Germline V gene data show CDR1 as SGHRS and CDR2 as YFSETQ. The CDR3 reads CASSFSGTPSNYGYTF. For the CDR3, the DNA is TGCGCCAGCAGCTTTTCCGGGACACCCTCTAACTATGGCTACACCTTC.